The 25 T cell receptor beta chains in this list originate from one sample, sequenced in a study of CD8+CD57+ T cells in acquired aplastic anemia. CDR3 and TCR beta VDJ profiling relied on a genomic DNA template. TCRdb analysed the reads with MiXCR anew, one entry per CDR3 protein. The table has 150,000 to 200,000 distinct CDR3 sequences, 64% seen once. The material sequenced was sorted CD4+, CD8+, or CD8+CD57+ T cells (not recorded which) from PBMCs. The receptors derive from a human donor with severe aplastic anemia or a healthy control (not recorded which).

The table lists this clonotype with a few counts. This rearrangement joins TRBV2 to TRBJ1-1, with 9 bases matching TRBD1. There are 14 residues in the CDR3. CDR1 SNHLY and CDR2 FYNNEI come from the germline V gene. The junction had 1 base not matched to a gene; V was cut back by 5 bases and J by 0 bases. The CDR3 nucleotides are TGTGCCAGCAGTTGGACAGGGGTGAACACTGAAGCTTTCTTT. It yields the protein CASSWTGVNTEAFF.

This clonotype was counted at least ten times. The gene calls are TRBV27 and TRBJ2-3, with TRBD2 as a possible D gene (5 bases). In germline, CDR1 is MNHEY, CDR2 SMNVEV (reference sequence). With 3 bases removed from V and 0 bases from J, the gap between germline ends came to 13 bases. The CDR3 extends over 16 amino acids. CDR3 DNA sequence: TGTGCCAGCAGTTTGGCGCAGGACTTTAGCACAGATACGCAGTATTTT. Residues: CASSLAQDFSTDTQYF.

The genes are TRBV29-1 and TRBJ2-3; a weak D match, TRBD1 (5 bases). The germline CDR1 and CDR2 sequences are SQVTM and ANQGSEA. V shed 5 bases and J shed 2 bases, with 8 bases lying between them. The CDR3 runs 12 residues. Here the CDR3 DNA reads TGCAGCGTTTCGACAGACACAGATACGCAGTATTTT. This gives the protein CSVSTDTDTQYF.

V usage is TRBV20-1 and J usage is TRBJ2-5, with a weak D call TRBD2 (5 bases). From germline, CDR1 is DFQATT and CDR2 SNEGSKA (reference sequence). Trimming left V 8 bases short and J 4 bases short, with 14 bases between. This CDR3 spans 12 amino acids. CDR3 nucleotide sequence: TGCAGTTCCATGAGCGGTCTAGAGACCCAGTACTTC. Its translation is CSSMSGLETQYF.

The gene calls are TRBV10-3 and TRBJ2-2, with unresolved D. CDR1 is ENHRY, CDR2 SYGVKD, per germline. The CDR3 consists of 14 residues. Trimming shortened V by 8 bases and J by 3 bases, and 13 bases separated the two germline ends. The CDR3 protein is CAIVGRPDTGELFF. The CDR3 coding sequence is TGTGCCATCGTTGGAAGACCCGACACCGGGGAGCTGTTTTTT.

CDR3 sequence: CASSLGAGVHNEQFF. In nucleotides, the CDR3 is TGTGCCAGCAGCTTAGGAGCGGGAGTGCACAATGAGCAGTTCTTC. J is TRBJ2-1 and V is TRBV7-9; TRBD2 aligns across 8 bases. V lost 1 base to trimming and J lost 5 bases; unmatched junction nucleotides: 4. The CDR3 is 15 residues long. Germline loops: CDR1 SEHNR, CDR2 FQNEAQ (reference sequence).

The V call is TRBV14, the J call TRBJ1-6, with a possible D match to TRBD1 (6 bases). Germline-derived CDR1 and CDR2 are SGHDN and FVKESK. V lost 3 bases and J 10 bases, leaving 13 bases between the germline ends. The CDR3 sequence is 14 residues long. CDR3: CASSHRQDYSPLHF. Here the CDR3 DNA reads TGTGCCAGCAGCCACCGACAGGATTACTCACCCCTCCACTTT.

The sample holds many counts of this clonotype. V and J are TRBV7-2 and TRBJ1-1; D remains unclear. Germline CDR1 is SGHTA and CDR2 is FQGNSA. V was trimmed by 6 bases and J by 0 bases, leaving 23 bases between them. The CDR3 is 18 residues long. CDR3 in DNA: TGTGCCAGCAGTTTACCTGACACGGATCGAGGCATGAACACTGAAGCTTTCTTT. It encodes CASSLPDTDRGMNTEAFF. Variable domain in full (rest from reference TRBV7-2 and TRBJ1-1): GAGVSQSPSNKVTEKGKDVELRCDPISGHTALYWYRQSLGQGLEFLIYFQGNSAPDKSGLPSDRFSAERTGGSVSTLTIQRTQQEDSAVYLCASSLPDTDRGMNTEAFFGQGTRLTVV.

This clonotype was picked up one time. The V gene is TRBV6-1, the J gene TRBJ2-7; TRBD1 matches at 7 bases. After removal of 7 bases from V and 4 bases from J, the junction contained 10 bases not matched to a gene. Germline CDR1 is MNHNS and CDR2 is SASEGT. This CDR3 is 14 amino acids long. The CDR3 region is CASIPGTVLYEQYF. CDR3 in DNA: TGTGCCAGCATCCCGGGGACAGTTCTTTACGAGCAGTACTTC.

In its sample, this clonotype was seen a few times. This chain connects TRBV19 to TRBJ2-1, with D maybe TRBD1 (7 bases). V was shortened by 2 bases and J by 4 bases, with 12 bases between the two germline ends. This CDR3 contains 15 residues. Germline CDR1 is LNHDA and CDR2 is SQIVND (reference sequence). Written as DNA, the CDR3 is TGTGCCAGTAGTATACAGGGGGGACCGTACAATGAGCAGTTCTTC. The encoded protein is CASSIQGGPYNEQFF.

The chain couples TRBV20-1 to TRBJ1-5; D gene unclear. Germline assignment: CDR1 DFQATT and CDR2 SNEGSKA (reference sequence). This CDR3 comprises 15 residues. Trimming left V 0 bases short and J 9 bases short, with 18 bases between. The CDR3 protein is CSARELGAGLRPQHF. CDR3 in DNA: TGCAGTGCTAGAGAGCTTGGAGCAGGCCTCCGGCCCCAGCATTTT.

J is TRBJ2-3 and V is TRBV29-1; 8 positions match TRBD2. V was pared by 7 bases and J by 2 bases, with 2 bases of the junction left unmatched. The CDR3 contains 12 residues. Germline CDR1 and CDR2: SQVTM and ANQGSEA. In DNA form, the CDR3 reads TGCAGCGGGACTAGCTACACAGATACGCAGTATTTT. This sequence encodes CSGTSYTDTQYF.

Details on this clonotype: One junction end disagrees with the germline gene, perhaps due to a read error. The chain has TRBV5-4 and TRBJ2-1; 8 bases align to TRBD2. The CDR3 extends over 14 amino acids. CDR1 SGHNT and CDR2 YYREEE come from the germline V gene (reference sequence). CDR3 coding DNA: TGTGCCAGCAGCCGAATCGAAAGAGCGGGAGTGGTGGTCTTC. Protein product: CASSRIERAGVVVF.

The chain employs TRBV15 and TRBJ2-3; unclear D gene. With 5 bases removed from V and 4 bases from J, the gap between germline ends came to 16 bases. CDR1 LNHNV and CDR2 YYDKDF come from the germline V gene (reference sequence). The CDR3 is 15 residues long. The CDR3 DNA reads as TGTGCCACCAGCCCTTCGACCCACCTAGCAGATACGCAGTATTTT. Protein sequence: CATSPSTHLADTQYF.

The J gene is TRBJ2-7, the V gene TRBV29-1; tentatively, D is TRBD2 (6 bases). Between the trimmed V and J ends, which lost 7 bases and 5 bases, there was a span of 15 bases. The CDR3 runs 12 residues. Germline CDR1 SQVTM, CDR2 ANQGSEA. The DNA of the CDR3 is TGCAGCGCCCAAATCGGGGGACACGAGCAGTACTTC. It translates to CSAQIGGHEQYF.

The rearrangement joins TRBV19 to TRBJ1-2, with unresolved D. The CDR3 runs 13 residues. Germline CDR1 LNHDA, CDR2 SQIVND (reference sequence). V lost 3 bases and J lost 4, with 9 bases in between. CDR3 DNA: TGTGCCAGTAGTATGTATGGCCCCTATGGCTACACCTTC. Translated, it gives CASSMYGPYGYTF.

This clonotype was seen a handful of times. The rearrangement links TRBV6-1 to TRBJ2-6; a possible D gene is TRBD1 (6 bases). V gave up 7 bases and J gave up 5 bases, with 18 bases separating them. CDR1 is MNHNS and CDR2 is SASEGT in the germline V gene. The CDR3 totals 16 residues. The CDR3 bases are TGTGCCAGCATGGATTGGGGGCAAGACAGGGCCAACGTCCTGACTTTC. Encoded protein: CASMDWGQDRANVLTF.

This clonotype was detected only once. Since the CDR3 does not end with the conserved phenylalanine or tryptophan, this likely comes from a read error. The DNA is left out, because the CDR3 cannot be placed on it with certainty; the CDR3 is given as TCRdb lists it. The chain combines TRBV5-6 with TRBJ2-5; the D segment call TRBD2 is taken from the table without a DNA check. Termini included, the CDR3 measures 10 amino acids. Germline CDR1 reads SGHDT; CDR2 reads YYEEEE. CDR3 sequence: CASSLGLAVY.

This chain uses TRBV7-8 with TRBJ2-1, with D perhaps TRBD1 (6 bases). The CDR3 has 12 amino acids. V lost 4 bases, J lost 10 bases, and 11 bases lay in between. The germline V gene encodes CDR1 SGHVS and CDR2 FQNEAQ. CDR3 sequence: CASSSGVREQFF. The CDR3 DNA sequence: TGTGCCAGCAGCTCAGGGGTAAGGGAGCAGTTCTTC.

This clonotype occurred many times. The chain recombines TRBV2 with TRBJ2-3, with D tentatively TRBD2 (5 bases). Germline V CDR1 and CDR2: SNHLY, FYNNEI. Trimming removed 5 bases from V and 0 bases from J, with 15 bases in between. The CDR3 totals 16 residues. The CDR3 nucleotides read TGTGCCAGCAGTCCGTGGAGCGGCTCTAGCACAGATACGCAGTATTTT. Translation gives CASSPWSGSSTDTQYF.

The rearrangement links TRBV7-9 to TRBJ2-2, with a tentative D call TRBD2 (5 bases). CDR1 is SEHNR and CDR2 is FQNEAQ in the germline V gene (reference sequence). The germline V and J ends were trimmed by 6 bases and 5 bases, with 13 bases remaining between them. The CDR3 sequence is 14 residues long. DNA of the CDR3: TGTGCCAGCAGTTTGGACTCCCCAACCGGGGAGCTGTTTTTT. It is translated as CASSLDSPTGELFF.

The chain combines TRBV12-3 or TRBV12-4 with TRBJ1-6; possible D gene TRBD1, 6 bases. The CDR3 spans 15 residues. V was shortened by 5 bases and J by 6 bases, with 14 bases between the two germline ends. The CDR3 DNA reads TGTGCCAGCAGTGAATATGCGGGGGCTAATTCACCCCTCCACTTT. Encoded protein: CASSEYAGANSPLHF.

V is TRBV7-3 and J is TRBJ1-2; 9 nucleotides match TRBD1. Losses at the gene ends were 5 bases for V and 5 bases for J; bases not matched to a gene: 6. The CDR3 has 14 residues. Germline CDR1 and CDR2: SGHTA and FQGTGA. CDR3 protein: CASSRLGTGYGYTF. The CDR3 coding sequence is TGTGCCAGCAGCCGCCTGGGGACAGGGTATGGCTACACCTTC. The whole variable domain, remainder taken from reference TRBV7-3 and TRBJ1-2, is GAGVSQTPSNKVTEKGKYVELRCDPISGHTALYWYRQSLGQGPEFLIYFQGTGAADDSGLPNDRFFAVRPEGSVSTLKIQRTERGDSAVYLCASSRLGTGYGYTFGSGTRLTVV.

Worth noting for this clonotype: Germline is not matched at one junction end, which may reflect a read error. This chain uses TRBV19 with TRBJ2-1; TRBD2 agrees at 12 bases. The CDR3 is made up of 15 amino acids. The V gene's germline CDR1 is LNHDA and CDR2 SQIVND (reference sequence). CDR3 in amino acids: CTSMRLAGGYNEQFF. The CDR3 coding sequence is TGTACCAGTATGAGGCTAGCGGGAGGGTACAATGAGCAGTTCTTC.

The chain carries TRBV20-1 and TRBJ1-5; 7 nucleotides agree with TRBD1. Per germline, CDR1 DFQATT and CDR2 SNEGSKA (reference sequence). CDR3 size: 14 residues. J gave up 0 bases and V 6 bases, and 5 bases lay outside the gene matches. CDR3 DNA: TGCAGTGCGACCGACAGGGATAGCAATCAGCCCCAGCATTTT. This gives the protein CSATDRDSNQPQHF.